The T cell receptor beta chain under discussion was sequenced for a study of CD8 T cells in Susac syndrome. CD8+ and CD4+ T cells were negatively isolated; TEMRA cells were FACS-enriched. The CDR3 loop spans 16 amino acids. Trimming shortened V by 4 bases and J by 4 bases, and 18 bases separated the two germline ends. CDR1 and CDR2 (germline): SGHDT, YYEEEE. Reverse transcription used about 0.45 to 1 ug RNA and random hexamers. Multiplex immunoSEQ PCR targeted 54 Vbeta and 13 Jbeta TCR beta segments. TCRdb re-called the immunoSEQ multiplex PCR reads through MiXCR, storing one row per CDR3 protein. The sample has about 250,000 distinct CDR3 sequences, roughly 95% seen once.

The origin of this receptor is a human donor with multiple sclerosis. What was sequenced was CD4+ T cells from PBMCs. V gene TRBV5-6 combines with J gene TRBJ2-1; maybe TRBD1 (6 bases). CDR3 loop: CASSLRGDKLYNEQFF. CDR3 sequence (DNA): TGTGCCAGCAGCCTTCGAGGGGACAAGCTATACAATGAGCAGTTCTTC.